The T cell receptor (beta chain) under discussion was sequenced for a study of blood T cells in healthy people across ages. This clonotype was seen at least ten times. PCR was performed a second time for about 6 to 12 cycles using a sample-barcoded 5' primer and a J-beta primer mix. CDR3-containing paired-end reads numbering at least 2.5 million came from each sample. TCRdb passed the 5' RACE reads through MiXCR, listing each CDR3 protein once. In the table there are more than 1.4 million distinct CDR3 sequences, around 42% of which are singletons. Germline-derived CDR1 and CDR2 are MNHEY and SVGEGT. There are 16 residues in the CDR3. V gave up 2 bases and J gave up 7 bases, with 18 bases separating them. Total RNA, at least 6 micrograms per sample, was extracted from PBMCs.

This chain links TRBV6-2 or TRBV6-3 with TRBJ2-1; D is tentatively TRBD1 or TRBD2 (5 bases each). Sequenced material: blood. This receptor was obtained from a woman in her late teens or twenties in good health. CDR3 loop: CASSYGRDLEVNEQFF. CDR3 sequence (DNA): TGTGCCAGCAGTTACGGAAGGGACCTAGAGGTTAATGAGCAGTTCTTC.